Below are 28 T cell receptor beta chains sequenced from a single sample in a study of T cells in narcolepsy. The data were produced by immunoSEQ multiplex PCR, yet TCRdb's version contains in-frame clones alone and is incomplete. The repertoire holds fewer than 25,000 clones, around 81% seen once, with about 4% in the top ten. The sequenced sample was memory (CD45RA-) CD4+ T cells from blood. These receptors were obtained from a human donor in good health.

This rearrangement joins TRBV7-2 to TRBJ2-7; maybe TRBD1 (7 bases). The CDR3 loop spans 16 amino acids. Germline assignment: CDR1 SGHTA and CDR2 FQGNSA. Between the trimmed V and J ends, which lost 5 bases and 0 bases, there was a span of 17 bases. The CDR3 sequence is CASSPPGGLLSYEQYF. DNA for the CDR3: TGTGCCAGCAGCCCCCCAGGGGGGCTCCTCTCCTACGAGCAGTACTTC.

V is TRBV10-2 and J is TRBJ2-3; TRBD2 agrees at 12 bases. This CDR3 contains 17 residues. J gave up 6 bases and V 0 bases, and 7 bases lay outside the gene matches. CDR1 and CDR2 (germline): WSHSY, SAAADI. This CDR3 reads CASSESRLAGAGDTQYF. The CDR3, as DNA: TGCGCCAGCAGTGAGTCCCGACTAGCGGGGGCTGGGGATACGCAGTATTTT.

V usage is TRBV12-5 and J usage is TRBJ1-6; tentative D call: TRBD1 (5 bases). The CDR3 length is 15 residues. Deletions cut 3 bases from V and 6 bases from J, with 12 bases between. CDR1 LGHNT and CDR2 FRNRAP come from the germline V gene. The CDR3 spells CASGFGRVGNSPLHF. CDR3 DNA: TGTGCTAGTGGTTTCGGCAGGGTTGGTAATTCACCCCTCCACTTT.

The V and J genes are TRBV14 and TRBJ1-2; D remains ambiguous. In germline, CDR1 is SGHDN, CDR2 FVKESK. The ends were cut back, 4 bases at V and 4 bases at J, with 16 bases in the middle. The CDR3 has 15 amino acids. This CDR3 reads CASSPRFTGTYGYTF. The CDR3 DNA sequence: TGTGCCAGCAGCCCGAGATTCACGGGCACCTATGGCTACACCTTC.

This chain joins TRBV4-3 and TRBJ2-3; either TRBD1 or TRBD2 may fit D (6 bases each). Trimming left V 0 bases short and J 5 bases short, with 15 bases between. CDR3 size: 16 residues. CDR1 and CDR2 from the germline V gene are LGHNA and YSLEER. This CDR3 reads CASSQDLRGRIDTQYF. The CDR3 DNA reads TGCGCCAGCAGCCAAGATCTACGGGGGCGGATAGATACGCAGTATTTT.

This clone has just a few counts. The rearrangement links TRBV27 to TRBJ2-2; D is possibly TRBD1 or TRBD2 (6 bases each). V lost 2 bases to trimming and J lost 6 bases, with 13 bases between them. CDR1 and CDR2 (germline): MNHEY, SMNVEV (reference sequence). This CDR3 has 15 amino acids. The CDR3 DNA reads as TGTGCCAGCAGTTTAAGGGGGGCCCAAGCCGGGGAGCTGTTTTTT. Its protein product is CASSLRGAQAGELFF.

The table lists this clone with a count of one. The DNA for the CDR3 is TGCGCCAGCAGCTTGGAACTAGCGGGGGTTAATGAGCAGTTCTTC. Amino acids: CASSLELAGVNEQFF. The gene calls are TRBV5-1 and TRBJ2-1, with 11 bases aligning to TRBD2. The trim removed 0 bases at V and 7 bases at J, leaving 3 bases unmatched. The CDR3 has 15 residues. In germline, CDR1 is SGHRS, CDR2 YFSETQ.

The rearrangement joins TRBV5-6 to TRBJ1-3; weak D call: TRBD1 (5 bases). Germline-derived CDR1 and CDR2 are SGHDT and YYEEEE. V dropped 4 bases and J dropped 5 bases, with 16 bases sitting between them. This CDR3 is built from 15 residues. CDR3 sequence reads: CASSAGIGARNTIYF. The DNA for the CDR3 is TGTGCCAGCAGCGCCGGAATCGGGGCTAGAAACACCATATATTTT.

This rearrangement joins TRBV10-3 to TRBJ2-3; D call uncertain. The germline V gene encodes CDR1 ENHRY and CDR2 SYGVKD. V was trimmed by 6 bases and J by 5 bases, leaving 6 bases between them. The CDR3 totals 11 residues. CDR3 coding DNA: TGTGCCATCAGAAGGGAAGATACGCAGTATTTT. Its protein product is CAIRREDTQYF.

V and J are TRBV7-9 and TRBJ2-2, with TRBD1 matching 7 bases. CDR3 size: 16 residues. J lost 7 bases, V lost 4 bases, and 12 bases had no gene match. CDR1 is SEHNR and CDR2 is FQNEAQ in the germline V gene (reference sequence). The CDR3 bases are TGTGCCAGCAGCTCACAGGGACAGTTTAAAAACGGGGAGCTGTTTTTT. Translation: CASSSQGQFKNGELFF.

The CDR3 nucleotides are TGTGCCAGCTCACCTAGGACAGGGAAAAGTACAGATACGCAGTATTTT. Protein product: CASSPRTGKSTDTQYF. The chain combines TRBV18 with TRBJ2-3, with 8 nucleotides matching TRBD1. Germline CDR1 and CDR2: KGHSH and LQKENI. The CDR3 runs to 16 residues. The J segment lost 3 bases and the V segment lost 3 bases, leaving 8 bases of the junction unmatched. Based on the CDR3 plus reference TRBV18 and TRBJ2-3, the full variable domain is NAGVMQNPRHLVRRRGQEARLRCSPMKGHSHVYWYRQLPEEGLKFMVYLQKENIIDESGMPKERFSAEFPKEGPSILRIQQVVRGDSAAYFCASSPRTGKSTDTQYFGPGTRLTVL.

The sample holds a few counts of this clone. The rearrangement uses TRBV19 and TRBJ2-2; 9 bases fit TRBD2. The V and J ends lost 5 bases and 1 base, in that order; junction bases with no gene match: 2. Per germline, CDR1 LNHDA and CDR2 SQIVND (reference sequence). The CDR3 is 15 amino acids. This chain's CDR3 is CASSFSGGNTGELFF. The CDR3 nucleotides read TGTGCCAGTAGTTTTAGCGGGGGGAACACCGGGGAGCTGTTTTTT.

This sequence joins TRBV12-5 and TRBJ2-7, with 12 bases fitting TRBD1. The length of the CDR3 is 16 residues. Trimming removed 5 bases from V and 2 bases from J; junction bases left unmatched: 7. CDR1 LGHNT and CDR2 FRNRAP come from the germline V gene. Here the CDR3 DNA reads TGTGCTAGTGGTGGGGGGACAGGGGGCATCCCCTACGAGCAGTACTTC. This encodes CASGGGTGGIPYEQYF.

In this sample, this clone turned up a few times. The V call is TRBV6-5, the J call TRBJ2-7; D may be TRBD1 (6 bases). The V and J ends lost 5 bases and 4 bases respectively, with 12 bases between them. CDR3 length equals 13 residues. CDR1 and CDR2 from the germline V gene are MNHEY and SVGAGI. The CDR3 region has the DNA TGTGCCAGCAGTGGGGGCCAAAGGTACGAGCAGTACTTC. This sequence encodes CASSGGQRYEQYF.

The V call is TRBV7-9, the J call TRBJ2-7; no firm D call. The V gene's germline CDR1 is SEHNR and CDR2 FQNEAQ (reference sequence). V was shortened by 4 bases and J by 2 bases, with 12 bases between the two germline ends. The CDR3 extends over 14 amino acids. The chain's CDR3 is CASSSSANTYEQYF. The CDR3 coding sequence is TGTGCCAGCAGCTCCTCAGCAAATACCTACGAGCAGTACTTC.

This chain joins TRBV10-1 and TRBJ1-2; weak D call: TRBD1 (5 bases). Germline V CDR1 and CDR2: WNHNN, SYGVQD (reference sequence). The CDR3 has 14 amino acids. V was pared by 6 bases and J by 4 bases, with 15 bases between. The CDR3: CASSDTRDSYGYTF. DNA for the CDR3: TGCGCCAGCAGCGACACGAGGGACTCCTATGGCTACACCTTC.

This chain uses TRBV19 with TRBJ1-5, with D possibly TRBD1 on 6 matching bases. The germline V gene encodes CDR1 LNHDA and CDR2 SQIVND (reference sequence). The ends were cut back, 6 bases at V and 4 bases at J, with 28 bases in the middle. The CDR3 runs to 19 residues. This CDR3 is CASRQFRKGDQPGNQPQHF. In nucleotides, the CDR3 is TGTGCCAGTAGACAGTTTCGGAAGGGGGACCAACCAGGGAATCAGCCCCAGCATTTT.

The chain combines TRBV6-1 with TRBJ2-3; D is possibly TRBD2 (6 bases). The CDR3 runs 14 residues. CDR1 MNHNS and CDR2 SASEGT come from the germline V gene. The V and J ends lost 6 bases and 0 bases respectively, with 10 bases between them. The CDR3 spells CASRDYSSTDTQYF. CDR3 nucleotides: TGTGCCAGCAGGGACTATTCTAGCACAGATACGCAGTATTTT.

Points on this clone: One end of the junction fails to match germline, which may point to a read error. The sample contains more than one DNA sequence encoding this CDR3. The CDR3 bases are TGCGCCAGCAGCTTGAGGGGGGCAGATGGAAACACCATATATTTT. Protein product: CASSLRGADGNTIYF. V usage is TRBV5-4 and J usage is TRBJ1-3, with D possibly TRBD1 on 6 matching bases. Germline V gene sequence: CDR1 SGHNT, CDR2 YYREEE (reference sequence). The CDR3 length is 15 residues.

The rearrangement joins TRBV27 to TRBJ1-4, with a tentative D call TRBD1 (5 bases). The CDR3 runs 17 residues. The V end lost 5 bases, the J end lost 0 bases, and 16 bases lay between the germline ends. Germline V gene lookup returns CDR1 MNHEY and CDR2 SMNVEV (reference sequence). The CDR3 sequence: CASSKLQGLATNEKLFF. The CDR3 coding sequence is TGTGCCAGCAGTAAACTCCAGGGCCTTGCAACTAATGAAAAACTGTTTTTT.

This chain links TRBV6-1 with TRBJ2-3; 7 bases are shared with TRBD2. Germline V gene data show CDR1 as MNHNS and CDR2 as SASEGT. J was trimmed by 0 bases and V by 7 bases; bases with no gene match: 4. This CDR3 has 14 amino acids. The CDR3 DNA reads TGTGCCAGCAAGTCGCGGGAGAGCACAGATACGCAGTATTTT. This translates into CASKSRESTDTQYF.

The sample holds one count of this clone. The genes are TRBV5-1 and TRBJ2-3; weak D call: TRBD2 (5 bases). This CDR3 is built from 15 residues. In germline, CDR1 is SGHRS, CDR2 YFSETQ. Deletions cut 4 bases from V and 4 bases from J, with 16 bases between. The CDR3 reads CASSIRPRTADTQYF. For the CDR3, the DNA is TGCGCCAGCAGCATACGACCCCGGACTGCAGATACGCAGTATTTT.

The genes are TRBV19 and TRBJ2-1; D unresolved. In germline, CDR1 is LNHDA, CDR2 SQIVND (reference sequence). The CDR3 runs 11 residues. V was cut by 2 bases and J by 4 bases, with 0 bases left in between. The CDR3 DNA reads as TGTGCCAGTAGTATATACAATGAGCAGTTCTTC. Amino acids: CASSIYNEQFF.

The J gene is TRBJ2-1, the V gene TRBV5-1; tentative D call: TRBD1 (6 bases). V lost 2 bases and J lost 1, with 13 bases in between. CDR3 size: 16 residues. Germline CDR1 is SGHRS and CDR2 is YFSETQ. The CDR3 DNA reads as TGCGCCAGCAGCTTTTGGACAGTTCAATCCTACAATGAGCAGTTCTTC. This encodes CASSFWTVQSYNEQFF.

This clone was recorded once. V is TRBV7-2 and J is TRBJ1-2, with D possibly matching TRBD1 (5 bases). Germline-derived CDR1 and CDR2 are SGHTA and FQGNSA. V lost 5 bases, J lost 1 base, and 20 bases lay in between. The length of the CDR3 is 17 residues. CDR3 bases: TGTGCCAGCAGCCATACTGGGCGGCCAAGGGGTAACTATGGCTACACCTTC. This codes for CASSHTGRPRGNYGYTF.

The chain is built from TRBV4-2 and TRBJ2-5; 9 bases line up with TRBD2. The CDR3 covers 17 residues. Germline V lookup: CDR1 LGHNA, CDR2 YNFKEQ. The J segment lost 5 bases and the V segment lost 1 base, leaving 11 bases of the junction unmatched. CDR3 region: CASSQGKVVAGDETQYF. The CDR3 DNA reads TGTGCCAGCAGCCAAGGGAAGGTGGTAGCGGGGGATGAGACCCAGTACTTC.

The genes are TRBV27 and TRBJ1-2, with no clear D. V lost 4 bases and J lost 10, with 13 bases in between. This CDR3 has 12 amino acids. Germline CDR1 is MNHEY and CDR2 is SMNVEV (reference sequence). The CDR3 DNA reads TGTGCCAGCAGTTCCGACCATAGAGCCTACACCTTC. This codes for CASSSDHRAYTF.

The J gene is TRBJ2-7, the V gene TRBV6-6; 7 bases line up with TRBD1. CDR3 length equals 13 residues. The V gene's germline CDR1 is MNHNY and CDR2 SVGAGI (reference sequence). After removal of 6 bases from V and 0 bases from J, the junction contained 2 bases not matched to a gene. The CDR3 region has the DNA TGTGCCAGCAGCCGACAGGGCTCCTACGAGCAGTACTTC. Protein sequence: CASSRQGSYEQYF.